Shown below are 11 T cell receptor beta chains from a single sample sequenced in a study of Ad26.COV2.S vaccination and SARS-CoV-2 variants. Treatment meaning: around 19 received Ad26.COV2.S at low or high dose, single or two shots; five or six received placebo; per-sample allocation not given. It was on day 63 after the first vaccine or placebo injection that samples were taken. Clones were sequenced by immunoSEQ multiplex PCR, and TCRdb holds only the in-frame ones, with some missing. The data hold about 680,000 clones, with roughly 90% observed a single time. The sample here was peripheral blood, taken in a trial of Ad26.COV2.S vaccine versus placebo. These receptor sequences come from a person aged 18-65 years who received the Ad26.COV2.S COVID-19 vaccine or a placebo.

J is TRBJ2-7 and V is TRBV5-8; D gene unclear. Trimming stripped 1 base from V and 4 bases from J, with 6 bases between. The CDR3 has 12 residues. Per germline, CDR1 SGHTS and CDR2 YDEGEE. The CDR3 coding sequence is TGTGCCAGCAGCTTGTCCAGTTACGAGCAGTACTTC. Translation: CASSLSSYEQYF.

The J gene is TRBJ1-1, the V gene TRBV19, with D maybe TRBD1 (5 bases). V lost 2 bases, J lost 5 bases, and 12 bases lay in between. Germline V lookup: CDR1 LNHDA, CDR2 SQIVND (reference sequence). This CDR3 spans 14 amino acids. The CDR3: CASSISSQGTEAFF. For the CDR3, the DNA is TGTGCCAGTAGTATATCGTCCCAGGGAACTGAAGCTTTCTTT.

CDR3 in amino acids: CASSPRDTRSEAFF. The CDR3 bases are TGTGCCAGCTCACCCCGGGACACCCGTTCAGAAGCTTTCTTT. This chain links TRBV18 with TRBJ1-1, with a tentative D call TRBD1 (6 bases). V dropped 3 bases and J dropped 8 bases, with 16 bases sitting between them. This CDR3 is built from 14 residues. Germline lookup yields CDR1 KGHSH and CDR2 LQKENI.

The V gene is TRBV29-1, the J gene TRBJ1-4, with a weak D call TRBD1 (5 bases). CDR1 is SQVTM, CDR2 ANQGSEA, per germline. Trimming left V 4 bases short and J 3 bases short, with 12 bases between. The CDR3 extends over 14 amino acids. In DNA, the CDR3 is TGCAGCGTTGCCTCAGGGACCGCTAATGAAAAACTGTTTTTT. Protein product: CSVASGTANEKLFF.

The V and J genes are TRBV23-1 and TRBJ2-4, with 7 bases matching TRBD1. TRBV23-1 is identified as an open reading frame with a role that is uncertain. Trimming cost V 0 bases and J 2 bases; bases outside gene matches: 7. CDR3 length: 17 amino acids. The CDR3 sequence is CASSQSRGQKTKNIQYF. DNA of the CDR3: TGCGCCAGCAGTCAATCGAGGGGACAGAAAACCAAAAACATTCAGTACTTC.

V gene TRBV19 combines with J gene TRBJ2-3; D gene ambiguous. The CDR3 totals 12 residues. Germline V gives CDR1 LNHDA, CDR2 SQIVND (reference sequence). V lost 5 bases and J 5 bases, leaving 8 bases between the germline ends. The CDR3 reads CASSPGGDTQYF. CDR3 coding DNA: TGTGCCAGTAGTCCGGGCGGAGATACGCAGTATTTT.

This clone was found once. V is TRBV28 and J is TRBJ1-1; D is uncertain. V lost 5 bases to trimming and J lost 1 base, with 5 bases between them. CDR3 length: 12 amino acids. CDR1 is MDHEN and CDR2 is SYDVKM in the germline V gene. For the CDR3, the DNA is TGTGCCAGCAGTCCCCGGAACACTGAAGCTTTCTTT. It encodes CASSPRNTEAFF.

CDR3 in amino acids: CASSPGGGPQHF. CDR3 nucleotides: TGTGCCAGCAGTCCCGGGGGTGGGCCCCAGCATTTT. The chain joins TRBV12-3 or TRBV12-4 to TRBJ1-5; D might be TRBD1 (5 bases). The CDR3 is 12 residues long. V shed 5 bases and J shed 9 bases, with 11 bases lying between them.

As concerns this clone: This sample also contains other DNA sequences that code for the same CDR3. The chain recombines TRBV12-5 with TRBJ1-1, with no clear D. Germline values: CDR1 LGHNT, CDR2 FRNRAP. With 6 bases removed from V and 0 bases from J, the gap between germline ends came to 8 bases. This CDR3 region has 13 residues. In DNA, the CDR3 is TGTGCTAGTGGCTTAGGATTGAACACTGAAGCTTTCTTT. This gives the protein CASGLGLNTEAFF.

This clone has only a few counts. CDR3 in DNA: TGTGCCAGTAGTCGTCGCCCAGGGCTTGGGTATGGCTACACCTTC. Translating it yields CASSRRPGLGYGYTF. The chain recombines TRBV19 with TRBJ1-2, with D possibly matching TRBD1 (5 bases). Looked up from germline, CDR1 is LNHDA and CDR2 is SQIVND (reference sequence). This CDR3 comprises 15 residues. The V and J ends lost 5 bases and 5 bases respectively, with 18 bases between them.

For the CDR3, the DNA is TGTGCCAGCAGCCAGGCCCGGGACATAAGACAATCGATGGCTGGGGCCAACGTCCTGACTTTC. As protein: CASSQARDIRQSMAGANVLTF. The V gene is TRBV3-1 (or the pseudogene TRBV3-2), the J gene TRBJ2-6; tentative D call: TRBD1 (6 bases). Germline V CDR1 and CDR2: LGHDT, YNNKEL (reference sequence). The CDR3 has 21 residues. Trimming cost V 3 bases and J 2 bases, with 26 bases left between them.